These T cell receptor beta chains were read from a single sample in a study of prognosis after radiotherapy for stage I lung cancer. TCRdb reprocessed the multiplex PCR reads with MiXCR, giving one entry per CDR3 protein. The sample has tens of thousands of distinct CDR3 sequences; more than 20% are singletons. The source material was PBMCs, sampled before or after stereotactic body radiation therapy (not recorded which). The receptors were sampled from a donor older than 45 with non-small cell lung cancer. Both conserved end residues are part of each CDR3. Each record gives: J gene, V gene, CDR3 protein.

j_call: TRBJ1-4
v_call: TRBV5-6
cdr3_aa: CASSLGGDATNEKLFF

j_call: TRBJ2-1
v_call: TRBV2
cdr3_aa: CASSGFWGAGEQFF

j_call: TRBJ1-6
v_call: TRBV2
cdr3_aa: CASSPRDGTFSPLHF

j_call: TRBJ2-7
v_call: TRBV6-1
cdr3_aa: CASSPPGGLYEQYF

j_call: TRBJ1-6
v_call: TRBV6-2/TRBV6-3
cdr3_aa: CASRHTGTVVSSPLHF

j_call: TRBJ1-1
v_call: TRBV20-1
cdr3_aa: CSARDLGSRQADYEAFF

j_call: TRBJ2-1
v_call: TRBV5-1
cdr3_aa: CASSWVGTGSNEQFF

j_call: TRBJ2-7
v_call: TRBV5-1
cdr3_aa: CASSLVAGYEQYF

j_call: TRBJ2-2
v_call: TRBV7-2
cdr3_aa: CASSLERLANTGELFF

j_call: TRBJ1-2
v_call: TRBV19
cdr3_aa: CASSTVGYSYGYTF

j_call: TRBJ1-1
v_call: TRBV20-1
cdr3_aa: CSAPQGMNTEAFF

j_call: TRBJ1-2
v_call: TRBV6-1
cdr3_aa: CASTPAGDRGYGYTF

j_call: TRBJ2-1
v_call: TRBV27
cdr3_aa: CASSPLAGHSYNEQFF

j_call: TRBJ1-5
v_call: TRBV6-1
cdr3_aa: CASSDRDNQPQHF

j_call: TRBJ1-6
v_call: TRBV9
cdr3_aa: CASSAQGVAYNSPLHF

j_call: TRBJ2-3
v_call: TRBV20-1
cdr3_aa: CSAIGTVGAYTQYF

j_call: TRBJ2-5
v_call: TRBV11-2
cdr3_aa: CASSLGTAWETQYF

j_call: TRBJ1-2
v_call: TRBV7-2
cdr3_aa: CASSSDSLPVLNYGYTF

j_call: TRBJ1-2
v_call: TRBV6-1
cdr3_aa: CASRGNRQGGYTF